This record covers a single T cell receptor beta chain. As processed by the authors: Nucleated cell counts were estimated from reference gene primer amplification. Clones were read by immunoSEQ multiplex PCR, and TCRdb kept only the in-frame ones, dropping some. D and trimming come from the DNA, and the V and J calls and clone size come from that table. This table holds hundreds of thousands of clones, 88% found once. This entry is derived from a study of blood T cell repertoires in COVID-19. Germline V gene data show CDR1 as SGHDN and CDR2 as FVKESK. This CDR3 contains 13 residues. Trimming took off 1 base at V and 11 bases at J, with 14 bases between the two ends.

V and J are TRBV14 and TRBJ1-1, with D perhaps matching TRBD1 (5 bases). The source is a woman aged 50 to 60 with COVID-19, enrolled during active disease. The sequencing sample was made of peripheral blood. CDR3 loop: CASSQVLQGSAFF. The CDR3 bases are TGTGCCAGCAGCCAAGTTTTGCAGGGAAGTGCTTTCTTT.